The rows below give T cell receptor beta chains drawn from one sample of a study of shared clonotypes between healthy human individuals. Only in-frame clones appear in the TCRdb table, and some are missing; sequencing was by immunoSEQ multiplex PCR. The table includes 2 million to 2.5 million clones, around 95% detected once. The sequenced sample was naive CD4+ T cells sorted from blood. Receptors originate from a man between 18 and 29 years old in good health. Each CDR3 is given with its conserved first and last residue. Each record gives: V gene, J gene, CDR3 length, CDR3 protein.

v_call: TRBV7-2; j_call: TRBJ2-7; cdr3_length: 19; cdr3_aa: CASRGSLRDRGIRDYEQYF
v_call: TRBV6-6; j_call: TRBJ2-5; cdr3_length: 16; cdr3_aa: CASSYSALGQLQTQYF
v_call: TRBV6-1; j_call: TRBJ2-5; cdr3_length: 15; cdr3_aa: CASSEATASLKTQYF
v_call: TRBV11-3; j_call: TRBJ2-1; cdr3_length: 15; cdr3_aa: CASSRGQGYYNEQFF
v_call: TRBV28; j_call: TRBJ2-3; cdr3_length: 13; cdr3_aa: CASSGRRPDTQYF
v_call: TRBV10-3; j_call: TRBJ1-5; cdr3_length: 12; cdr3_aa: CAISEMGQPQHF
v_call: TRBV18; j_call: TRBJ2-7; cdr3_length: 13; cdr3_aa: CASSSWGYYEQYF
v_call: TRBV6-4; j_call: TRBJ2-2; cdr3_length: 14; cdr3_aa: CASTPDPNTGELFF
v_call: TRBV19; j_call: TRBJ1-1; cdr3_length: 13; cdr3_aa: CASSKGGVGEAFF
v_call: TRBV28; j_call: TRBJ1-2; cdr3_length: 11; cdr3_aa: CASSFVGGYTF
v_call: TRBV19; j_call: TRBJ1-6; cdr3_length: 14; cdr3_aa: CASSILGADSPLHF
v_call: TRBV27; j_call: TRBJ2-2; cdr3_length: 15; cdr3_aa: CASSSPQLDRGSLFF
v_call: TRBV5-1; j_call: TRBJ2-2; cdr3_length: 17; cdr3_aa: CASSLEGQGANTGELFF
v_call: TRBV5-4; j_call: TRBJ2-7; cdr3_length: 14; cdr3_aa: CASSADRGPYEQYF
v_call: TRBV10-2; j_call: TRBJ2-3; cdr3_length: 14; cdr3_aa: CASGPPASLDTQYF